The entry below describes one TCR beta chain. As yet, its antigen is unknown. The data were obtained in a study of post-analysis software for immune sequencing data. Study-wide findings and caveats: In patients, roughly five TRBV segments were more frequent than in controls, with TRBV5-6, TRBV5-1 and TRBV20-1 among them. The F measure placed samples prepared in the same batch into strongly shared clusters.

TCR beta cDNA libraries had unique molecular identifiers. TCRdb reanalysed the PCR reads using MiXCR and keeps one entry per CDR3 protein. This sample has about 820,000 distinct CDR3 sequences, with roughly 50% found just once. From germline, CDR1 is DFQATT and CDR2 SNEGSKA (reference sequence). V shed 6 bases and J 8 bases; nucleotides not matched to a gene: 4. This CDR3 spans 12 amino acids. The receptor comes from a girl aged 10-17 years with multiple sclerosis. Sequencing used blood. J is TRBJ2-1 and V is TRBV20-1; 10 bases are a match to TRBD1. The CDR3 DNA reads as TGCAGTGCCGTCGGGACAGGGGATGAGCAGTTCTTC. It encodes CSAVGTGDEQFF.